Presented here are 18 T cell receptor beta chains from one specimen sequenced in a study of cytomegalovirus exposure and HLA in healthy donors. The primer mix had 60 Vbeta and 13 Jbeta primers. The protocol was immunoSEQ multiplex PCR, while the TCRdb copy is restricted to in-frame clones and leaves out a portion. The sample shows some 130,000 clones, about 80% of them seen only once. Source material: PBMCs. The receptor source for this set is a male donor in good health and CMV-seronegative.

The chain links TRBV28 to TRBJ2-5; 8 bases line up with TRBD1. This CDR3 is built from 14 residues. Germline V gives CDR1 MDHEN, CDR2 SYDVKM. V shed 11 bases and J 4 bases; nucleotides not matched to a gene: 12. The CDR3 sequence is CASRGQGKTETQYF. CDR3 nucleotide sequence: TGTGCCTCTAGAGGACAGGGAAAAACAGAGACCCAGTACTTC. Full variable domain (outside the CDR3, taken from reference TRBV28 and TRBJ2-5): DVKVTQSSRYLVKRTGEKVFLECVQDMDHENMFWYRQDPGLGLRLIYFSYDVKMKEKGDIPEGYSVSREKKERFSLILESASTNQTSMYLCASRGQGKTETQYFGPGTRLLVL.

In this sample, this clone turned up once. Mismatch with germline at one junction end may stem from a read error. V is TRBV19 and J is TRBJ2-6; TRBD1 matches at 7 bases. The CDR3 covers 17 residues. Germline V gene data show CDR1 as LNHDA and CDR2 as SQIVND (reference sequence). CDR3 sequence (DNA): TGTGCCAGTAGTATTAGTCAGGGGGTGTTTGGGGCCAACGGCCTGACTTTC. Translating it yields CASSISQGVFGANGLTF.

The V and J genes are TRBV28 and TRBJ1-2; D may be TRBD1 (6 bases). Germline-derived CDR1 and CDR2 are MDHEN and SYDVKM. CDR3 length: 16 residues. The ends were cut back, 3 bases at V and 4 bases at J, with 18 bases in the middle. CDR3 amino acids: CASSFQGNKVGYGYTF. The DNA of the CDR3 is TGTGCCAGCAGTTTTCAGGGGAATAAAGTCGGCTATGGCTACACCTTC.

V is TRBV30 and J is TRBJ1-2; the D gene is possibly TRBD1 (5 bases). V was cut by 0 bases and J by 10 bases, with 18 bases left in between. Germline CDR1 is GTSNPN and CDR2 is SVGIG (reference sequence). The CDR3 consists of 14 residues. DNA of the CDR3: TGTGCCTGGAGTGTACTCAGGGCCGCCCTCTCCTACACCTTC. Its translation: CAWSVLRAALSYTF.

This sequence joins TRBV5-1 and TRBJ2-1; TRBD2 is a possible D gene (6 bases). Trimming took off 1 base at V and 6 bases at J, with 20 bases between the two ends. There are 17 residues in the CDR3. Germline V gives CDR1 SGHRS, CDR2 YFSETQ. CDR3 bases: TGCGCCAGCAGCTTGACGGGGAGCGGTATGGGGGGCAATGAGCAGTTCTTC. Translated: CASSLTGSGMGGNEQFF.

V gene TRBV25-1 combines with J gene TRBJ1-4; D remains ambiguous. The CDR3 has 14 amino acids. Germline V CDR1 and CDR2: MGHDK, SYGVNS. The V end lost 1 base, the J end lost 6 bases, and 9 bases lay between the germline ends. The CDR3 nucleotides are TGTGCCAGCAGTGAATCGAGGGAGGATGAAAAACTGTTTTTT. Translation gives CASSESREDEKLFF.

The J gene is TRBJ2-2, the V gene TRBV6-1; the D is unclear. V dropped 1 base and J dropped 3 bases, with 12 bases sitting between them. The CDR3 runs 16 residues. CDR1 is MNHNS, CDR2 SASEGT, per germline. In nucleotides, the CDR3 is TGTGCCAGCAGTGAAGGGTGGGCTCAGGACACCGGGGAGCTGTTTTTT. Protein product: CASSEGWAQDTGELFF.

This chain uses TRBV6-5 with TRBJ1-2, with 8 bases aligning to TRBD1. The germline V gene has CDR1 MNHEY and CDR2 SVGAGI. V dropped 2 bases and J dropped 7; count of bases not matched to a gene: 3. The CDR3 is 13 residues long. The CDR3 spells CASSYPGGGGYTF. The CDR3, as DNA: TGTGCCAGCAGTTACCCAGGGGGCGGTGGCTACACCTTC.

V usage is TRBV30 and J usage is TRBJ2-2; D gene unclear. The V end was cut by 2 bases, the J end by 4 bases, with 8 bases between. Germline V gives CDR1 GTSNPN, CDR2 SVGIG (reference sequence). CDR3 length equals 13 residues. The CDR3 DNA reads as TGTGCCTGGAGTCGAGTCGGCACCGGGGAGCTGTTTTTT. This sequence encodes CAWSRVGTGELFF.

This clone has only one observation. Its ends do not fully match the called genes, so a read error is possible. The chain couples TRBV7-9 to TRBJ1-3; TRBD1 agrees at 8 bases. Germline lookup yields CDR1 SEHNR and CDR2 FQNEAQ (reference sequence). This CDR3 is built from 15 residues. The CDR3 region is CSSSVNRGSGNTIYF. The CDR3 coding sequence is TGTTCCAGCAGCGTTAACAGGGGGTCTGGAAACACCATATATTTT.

The chain is built from TRBV27 and TRBJ1-5, with TRBD1 as a possible D gene (6 bases). The V end lost 3 bases, the J end lost 0 bases, and 12 bases lay between the germline ends. There are 16 residues in the CDR3. Germline loops: CDR1 MNHEY, CDR2 SMNVEV (reference sequence). CDR3 sequence reads: CASSFSGAYSNQPQHF. DNA for the CDR3: TGTGCCAGCAGTTTCTCAGGGGCTTATAGCAATCAGCCCCAGCATTTT.

The V gene is TRBV25-1, the J gene TRBJ1-5; possibly TRBD1 for D (5 bases). Trimming removed 1 base from V and 7 bases from J, with 11 bases in between. Germline values: CDR1 MGHDK, CDR2 SYGVNS. The CDR3 has 14 amino acids. CDR3 coding DNA: TGTGCCAGCAGTGAATGGGGGGGTGGCCAGCCCCAGCATTTT. Its protein is CASSEWGGGQPQHF.

This chain links TRBV6-1 with TRBJ2-6; D unresolved. Germline V gene sequence: CDR1 MNHNS, CDR2 SASEGT. V lost 3 bases to trimming and J lost 0 bases, with 3 bases between them. The CDR3 is 14 residues long. CDR3 in DNA: TGTGCCAGCAGTGACAACTCTGGGGCCAACGTCCTGACTTTC. Protein sequence: CASSDNSGANVLTF.

The V gene is TRBV5-6, the J gene TRBJ1-3, with 8 nucleotides matching TRBD1. The CDR3 covers 15 residues. The V gene end was trimmed by 4 bases and the J gene end by 2 bases; junction bases not matched to a gene: 5. Germline CDR1 SGHDT, CDR2 YYEEEE. In nucleotides, the CDR3 is TGTGCCAGCAGCACTTGGACAGGGACTGGAAACACCATATATTTT. As protein: CASSTWTGTGNTIYF.

The rearrangement joins TRBV5-1 to TRBJ2-5, with D unresolved. This CDR3 has 15 amino acids. The germline V gene has CDR1 SGHRS and CDR2 YFSETQ. The V end was cut by 1 base, the J end by 2 bases, with 12 bases between. As DNA, the CDR3 is TGCGCCAGCAGCTTGAAACCAAACTTACAAGAGACCCAGTACTTC. Encoded protein: CASSLKPNLQETQYF.

V and J are TRBV5-4 and TRBJ2-1; 7 positions agree with TRBD2. CDR3 size: 14 residues. The V gene's germline CDR1 is SGHNT and CDR2 YYREEE (reference sequence). J gave up 10 bases and V 2 bases, and 9 bases lay outside the gene matches. CDR3 bases: TGTGCCAGCAGCTTAGCGGGGATGGCCGGAGAGCAGTTCTTC. Amino acid sequence: CASSLAGMAGEQFF. Variable domain in full (rest from reference TRBV5-4 and TRBJ2-1): ETGVTQSPTHLIKTRGQQVTLRCSSQSGHNTVSWYQQALGQGPQFIFQYYREEENGRGNFPPRFSGLQFPNYSSELNVNALELDDSALYLCASSLAGMAGEQFFGPGTRLTVL.

This clone was picked up one time. V gene TRBV7-8 combines with J gene TRBJ2-7; D might be TRBD2 (6 bases). This CDR3 is built from 13 residues. CDR1 and CDR2 from the germline V gene are SGHVS and FQNEAQ. V shed 5 bases and J shed 0 bases, with 8 bases lying between them. CDR3 sequence reads: CASSNGGSYEQYF. In nucleotides, the CDR3 is TGTGCCAGCAGCAACGGGGGCTCCTACGAGCAGTACTTC. The full variable domain, its missing parts supplied by reference TRBV7-8 and TRBJ2-7, is GAGVSQSPRYKVAKRGQDVALRCDPISGHVSLFWYQQALGQGPEFLTYFQNEAQLDKSGLPSDRFFAERPEGSVSTLKIQRTQQEDSAVYLCASSNGGSYEQYFGPGTRLTVT.

The CDR3, as DNA: TGTGCCAGCAGTAGAAGCGGTGGGGAAACCTACAATGAGCAGTTCTTC. This gives the protein CASSRSGGETYNEQFF. This rearrangement joins TRBV2 to TRBJ2-1, with D maybe TRBD2 (5 bases). This CDR3 has 16 residues. Per the germline V gene, CDR1 is SNHLY and CDR2 is FYNNEI. Trimming cost V 5 bases and J 2 bases, with 16 bases left between them.